This passage covers 14 T cell receptor beta chains from one sample sequenced in a study of blood T cell repertoires in COVID-19. Sequencing was performed with immunoSEQ multiplex PCR; in TCRdb, only in-frame clones are kept and a portion is missing. The sample has about 45,000 clones; roughly 70% are singletons. Sequenced input: peripheral blood. The receptors were gathered from a man older than 75 with acute or convalescent COVID-19.

This clone was seen a handful of times. The rearrangement uses TRBV2 and TRBJ2-2; weak D call: TRBD2 (6 bases). The CDR3 consists of 16 residues. From germline, CDR1 is SNHLY and CDR2 FYNNEI. V was pared by 5 bases and J by 3 bases, with 16 bases between. Written as DNA, the CDR3 is TGTGCCAGCAGTTCTAGCCCGGGAGAGGACACCGGGGAGCTGTTTTTT. Translation: CASSSSPGEDTGELFF.

The chain combines TRBV11-3 with TRBJ2-3; 12 bases agree with TRBD2. Germline V gene lookup returns CDR1 SGHNT and CDR2 YENEEA. V was pared by 3 bases and J by 2 bases, with 6 bases of the junction left unmatched. The CDR3 is 17 residues long. The CDR3 coding sequence is TGTGCCAGCAGCTTCATGACTAGCGGGGGCCCCACAGATACGCAGTATTTT. Translating it yields CASSFMTSGGPTDTQYF. The whole variable domain, filled in from reference TRBV11-3 and TRBJ2-3, reads EAGVVQSPRYKIIEKKQPVAFWCNPISGHNTLYWYLQNLGQGPELLIRYENEEAVDDSQLPKDRFSAERLKGVDSTLKIQPAELGDSAVYLCASSFMTSGGPTDTQYFGPGTRLTVL.

Note on this clone: A junction boundary mismatches the germline segment, possibly from a read error. The genes are TRBV5-4 and TRBJ1-1; the D gene is possibly TRBD1 (5 bases). Germline V lookup: CDR1 SGHNT, CDR2 YYREEE (reference sequence). The CDR3 runs 17 residues. The DNA for the CDR3 is TGTGCAAGCAGCCCGACCGGCCGGCAGGGAGGACGTACTGAAGCTTTCTTT. Amino acid sequence: CASSPTGRQGGRTEAFF.

In its sample, this clone was seen once. The J gene is TRBJ1-1, the V gene TRBV6-6; 7 positions match TRBD1. The germline V gene has CDR1 MNHNY and CDR2 SVGAGI (reference sequence). V dropped 2 bases and J dropped 2; count of bases not matched to a gene: 5. The CDR3 is 15 amino acids. The CDR3 here is CASSYPGQINTEAFF. The CDR3 coding sequence is TGTGCCAGCAGTTACCCGGGACAGATAAACACTGAAGCTTTCTTT.

This clone was seen ten or more times. The J gene is TRBJ2-3, the V gene TRBV11-3; 8 nucleotides match TRBD2. Unmatched junction bases numbered 7, after V lost 4 bases and J lost 1 base. The length of the CDR3 is 16 residues. Germline V gene sequence: CDR1 SGHNT, CDR2 YENEEA. CDR3 sequence reads: CASSSREGGRTDTQYF. DNA of the CDR3: TGTGCCAGCAGCTCCCGGGAGGGGGGCCGCACAGATACGCAGTATTTT.

The CDR3 bases are TGCGCCAGCAGCCAAGAACACTCCTACGAGCAGTACTTC. Translation: CASSQEHSYEQYF. J is TRBJ2-7 and V is TRBV4-3; D is ambiguous. The CDR3 totals 13 residues. Trimming removed 0 bases from V and 0 bases from J, with 3 bases in between. Germline V gene sequence: CDR1 LGHNA, CDR2 YSLEER.

A few counts support this clone. This chain links TRBV5-6 with TRBJ1-5; the match to TRBD1 covers 7 bases. This CDR3 spans 16 amino acids. J lost 3 bases, V lost 4 bases, and 10 bases had no gene match. Germline loops: CDR1 SGHDT, CDR2 YYEEEE. As DNA, the CDR3 is TGTGCCAGCAGCAGGAGACAGGGAAGAGACAATCAGCCCCAGCATTTT. This sequence encodes CASSRRQGRDNQPQHF.

This chain uses TRBV19 with TRBJ2-7, with TRBD2 as a possible D gene (7 bases). Trimming removed 8 bases at V and 7 bases at J, with 18 bases between. CDR1 is LNHDA, CDR2 SQIVND, per germline (reference sequence). This CDR3 has 13 residues. Written as DNA, the CDR3 is TGTGCCAGTGCCCAGGGAGGGGGAGGTGAGCAGTACTTC. Encoded protein: CASAQGGGGEQYF.

In its sample, this clone was seen once. V gene TRBV19 combines with J gene TRBJ1-2, with 8 positions matching TRBD1. Germline loops: CDR1 LNHDA, CDR2 SQIVND (reference sequence). This CDR3 region has 15 residues. V trimming: 7 bases; J trimming: 5 bases; junction bases outside the gene matches: 12. CDR3 nucleotide sequence: TGTGCCAGTAATGCCGGGACAGGATCTTCTTATGGCTACACCTTC. This codes for CASNAGTGSSYGYTF.

The chain links TRBV12-3 or TRBV12-4 to TRBJ2-1; D might be TRBD2 (6 bases). Between the trimmed V and J ends, which lost 3 bases and 9 bases, there was a span of 12 bases. CDR3 length equals 13 residues. CDR3 coding DNA: TGTGCCAGCAGTTTGGGGGACTCCACTGAGCAGTTCTTC. It encodes CASSLGDSTEQFF.

This clone was seen only a few times. This chain links TRBV6-5 with TRBJ1-1; 7 bases are a match to TRBD1. Per the germline V gene, CDR1 is MNHEY and CDR2 is SVGAGI. The ends lost 4 bases at V and 3 bases at J; junction bases unmatched: 2. The CDR3 is 13 residues long. The CDR3 sequence: CASSSDRDTEAFF. CDR3 DNA sequence: TGTGCCAGCAGTTCCGACAGGGACACTGAAGCTTTCTTT.

The chain uses TRBV7-6 and TRBJ2-3; 11 nucleotides align to TRBD2. With V trimmed by 5 bases and J by 2 bases, 6 bases remained unmatched. Germline V lookup: CDR1 SGHVS, CDR2 FNYEAQ. The CDR3 is 16 residues long. The CDR3 reads CASSTELAGATDTQYF. In DNA form, the CDR3 reads TGTGCCAGCAGCACCGAACTAGCGGGGGCCACAGATACGCAGTATTTT. The full variable domain, in which reference TRBV7-6 and TRBJ2-3 provide the parts outside the CDR3, is GAGVSQSPRYKVTKRGQDVALRCDPISGHVSLYWYRQALGQGPEFLTYFNYEAQQDKSGLPNDRFSAERPEGSISTLTIQRTEQRDSAMYRCASSTELAGATDTQYFGPGTRLTVL.

This sequence joins TRBV5-5 and TRBJ2-1; D unresolved. V dropped 1 base and J dropped 13 bases, with 9 bases sitting between them. Germline loops: CDR1 SGHKS, CDR2 YYEKEE (reference sequence). The CDR3 loop spans 11 amino acids. As DNA, the CDR3 is TGTGCCAGCAGCTTGTCTAGTATTCAGTTCTTC. Amino acids: CASSLSSIQFF.

The CDR3 is CASSPGLAGGNEQFF. For the CDR3, the DNA is TGTGCCAGCAGCCCTGGACTAGCGGGGGGCAATGAGCAGTTCTTC. The chain carries TRBV7-9 and TRBJ2-1, with 14 positions matching TRBD2. V was clipped by 5 bases and J by 6 bases; unmatched bases: 3. Germline CDR1 SEHNR, CDR2 FQNEAQ (reference sequence). The length of the CDR3 is 15 residues.